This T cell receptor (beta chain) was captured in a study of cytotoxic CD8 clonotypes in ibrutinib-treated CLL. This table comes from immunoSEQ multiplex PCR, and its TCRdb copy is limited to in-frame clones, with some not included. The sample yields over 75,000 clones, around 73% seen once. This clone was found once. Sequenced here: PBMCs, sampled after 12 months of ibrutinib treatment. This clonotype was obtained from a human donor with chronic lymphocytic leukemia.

The CDR3 nucleotides read TGTGCCAGCAGAGGGACGGTTTTGAACACCGGGGAGCTGTTTTTT. This encodes CASRGTVLNTGELFF. The V and J genes are TRBV27 and TRBJ2-2; D is possibly TRBD1 or TRBD2 (5 bases each). CDR1 and CDR2 from the germline V gene are MNHEY and SMNVEV (reference sequence). The V end lost 6 bases, the J end lost 1 base, and 12 bases lay between the germline ends. There are 15 residues in the CDR3.